The clone carrying this T cell receptor (beta chain) was recorded at least ten times. As yet, its antigen is unknown. The data were taken from a study of CD8+CD57+ T cells in acquired aplastic anemia. In the study overall: When averaged, DNA from sorted CD4+ and CD8+ cells came to around 3.1 ug.

The CDR3 consists of 16 residues. CDR1 is LNHDA, CDR2 SQIVND, per germline (reference sequence). V trimming: 7 bases; J trimming: 4 bases; junction bases outside the gene matches: 13. Overall study findings and caveats: Patients and controls had in common twenty-nine CD8+ CDR3 sequences. Patients did not significantly differ from controls in CD8+ Simpson's diversity.

Flow cytometry had shown expanded CD8+CD57+ cells in the patients chosen for sequencing. TCR beta VDJ combinations and CDR3 sequences were profiled from genomic DNA. TCRdb analysed the reads with MiXCR anew, one entry per CDR3 protein. The repertoire has under 200,000 distinct CDR3 sequences, around half of them found once; the top ten carry 2.5% to 3%. This TCR came from a human donor with aplastic anemia. The sample comprised sorted CD4+, CD8+, or CD8+CD57+ T cells (not recorded which) from PBMCs. V usage is TRBV19 and J usage is TRBJ2-3; TRBD1 aligns across 8 bases. Written as DNA, the CDR3 is TGTGCCAGTATCAACCGGGGGCAGGGGGCCGCAGATACGCAGTATTTT. The encoded protein is CASINRGQGAADTQYF.